These 18 T cell receptor beta chains were sequenced from one sample in a study of shared clonotypes between healthy human individuals. Data came from immunoSEQ multiplex PCR; TCRdb stores just in-frame clones and leaves some out. The sample comprises fewer than 600,000 clones, 60% to 85% of which are singletons, and under 15% rests with the top ten. The sequenced material came from PBMCs. Every receptor here comes from a woman aged 40 to 50 in good health. Some clones in this sample may be carry-over from other donors' samples.

This chain links TRBV7-8 with TRBJ2-5; no clear D. V lost 3 bases and J lost 2, with 10 bases in between. Germline assignment: CDR1 SGHVS and CDR2 FQNEAQ. This CDR3 region has 14 residues. CDR3 sequence (DNA): TGTGCCAGCAGCTTGGGGTCTCGGCAAGAGACCCAGTACTTC. Encoded protein: CASSLGSRQETQYF.

A few counts support this clone. The chain recombines TRBV4-2 with TRBJ2-1; 9 bases are shared with TRBD2. This CDR3 is built from 13 residues. The V segment lost 4 bases and the J segment 16 bases; nucleotides outside the gene matches: 11. Germline V gene data show CDR1 as LGHNA and CDR2 as YNFKEQ. CDR3 in DNA: TGTGCCAGCAGCCTAACACCCGGGACTAGCCTTTTCTTC. It encodes CASSLTPGTSLFF.

DNA for the CDR3: TGCGCCAGCAGCTTGGGGACTAGCGGCGGGGAGCTGTTTTTT. This translates into CASSLGTSGGELFF. The rearrangement links TRBV5-1 to TRBJ2-2; 10 nucleotides agree with TRBD2. CDR1 and CDR2 from the germline V gene are SGHRS and YFSETQ. The CDR3 spans 14 residues. The J segment lost 7 bases and the V segment lost 0 bases, leaving 0 bases of the junction unmatched.

This rearrangement joins TRBV18 to TRBJ2-1, with 9 bases that match TRBD1. The CDR3 has 13 amino acids. J was trimmed by 8 bases and V by 3 bases; bases with no gene match: 2. Germline V gives CDR1 KGHSH, CDR2 LQKENI. The CDR3 region is CASSPGQGYEQFF. The CDR3 coding sequence is TGTGCCAGCTCACCCGGACAGGGGTATGAGCAGTTCTTC.

This clone showed up just once. The gene calls are TRBV15 and TRBJ1-2; 8 bases align to TRBD1. CDR1 and CDR2 from the germline V gene are LNHNV and YYDKDF (reference sequence). After removal of 1 base from V and 9 bases from J, the junction contained 7 bases not matched to a gene. CDR3 size: 14 residues. The CDR3 is CATSRGGQGQSYTF. The CDR3 nucleotides are TGTGCCACCAGCAGAGGAGGACAGGGACAAAGCTACACCTTC.

This chain connects TRBV7-3 to TRBJ2-2, with TRBD2 matching over 7 bases. V gave up 5 bases and J gave up 0 bases; unmatched junction bases: 6. The length of the CDR3 is 16 residues. From germline, CDR1 is SGHTA and CDR2 FQGTGA. The CDR3 reads CASSLLAGTNTGELFF. CDR3 nucleotide sequence: TGTGCCAGCAGCCTCTTAGCGGGTACGAACACCGGGGAGCTGTTTTTT.

V and J are TRBV28 and TRBJ2-3, with D possibly TRBD2 on 6 matching bases. There are 14 residues in the CDR3. Germline loops: CDR1 MDHEN, CDR2 SYDVKM. Trimming shortened V by 6 bases and J by 6 bases, and 16 bases separated the two germline ends. The CDR3 is CASRVPGEGDTQYF. For the CDR3, the DNA is TGTGCCAGCAGAGTCCCGGGAGAGGGGGATACGCAGTATTTT. Drawing the rest from reference TRBV28 and TRBJ2-3, the complete variable domain is DVKVTQSSRYLVKRTGEKVFLECVQDMDHENMFWYRQDPGLGLRLIYFSYDVKMKEKGDIPEGYSVSREKKERFSLILESASTNQTSMYLCASRVPGEGDTQYFGPGTRLTVL.

Only one count was recorded for this clone. The chain is built from TRBV15 and TRBJ2-7; D unresolved. V lost 0 bases and J 6 bases, leaving 6 bases between the germline ends. The V gene's germline CDR1 is LNHNV and CDR2 YYDKDF (reference sequence). CDR3 length: 12 residues. CDR3 sequence reads: CATSRDFTEQYF. CDR3 DNA sequence: TGTGCCACCAGCAGAGATTTTACCGAGCAGTACTTC.

This chain links TRBV7-6 with TRBJ2-1, with TRBD1 as a possible D gene (6 bases). Trimming removed 0 bases from V and 1 base from J, with 10 bases in between. The CDR3 runs to 16 residues. The V gene's germline CDR1 is SGHVS and CDR2 FNYEAQ. The CDR3 DNA sequence: TGTGCCAGCAGCTTAGCCACAGGGAGTTCCTACAATGAGCAGTTCTTC. It specifies CASSLATGSSYNEQFF.

This sequence joins TRBV10-3 and TRBJ2-3; D is tentatively TRBD1 or TRBD2 (6 bases each). CDR1 is ENHRY and CDR2 is SYGVKD in the germline V gene. V was trimmed by 8 bases and J by 0 bases, leaving 9 bases between them. The CDR3 covers 13 residues. This CDR3 is CAIGGTSTDTQYF. The CDR3 DNA is TGTGCCATCGGGGGGACAAGCACAGATACGCAGTATTTT.

V and J are TRBV19 and TRBJ1-2, with D possibly being TRBD1 (6 bases). The germline V and J ends were trimmed by 3 bases and 7 bases, with 15 bases remaining between them. CDR3 length equals 14 residues. CDR1 LNHDA and CDR2 SQIVND come from the germline V gene (reference sequence). The CDR3 sequence: CASSIHGQKSGYTF. The CDR3 DNA follows: TGTGCCAGTAGTATCCACGGACAGAAGTCTGGCTACACCTTC.

V and J are TRBV6-1 and TRBJ1-4, with D hard to call. Per the germline V gene, CDR1 is MNHNS and CDR2 is SASEGT. This CDR3 contains 14 residues. V lost 6 bases, J lost 7 bases, and 15 bases lay in between. The CDR3 region is CASRDQPSGEKLFF. CDR3 bases: TGTGCCAGCAGGGATCAACCTTCGGGTGAAAAACTGTTTTTT.

This clone was recorded only once. The J gene is TRBJ2-3, the V gene TRBV5-1, with D unclear. V was pared by 0 bases and J by 2 bases, with 7 bases between. The CDR3 spans 14 residues. Per germline, CDR1 SGHRS and CDR2 YFSETQ. The CDR3 nucleotides are TGCGCCAGCAGCTTGGGTGGCGTCACAGATACGCAGTATTTT. Amino acids: CASSLGGVTDTQYF. Full variable domain (outside the CDR3, taken from reference TRBV5-1 and TRBJ2-3): KAGVTQTPRYLIKTRGQQVTLSCSPISGHRSVSWYQQTPGQGLQFLFEYFSETQRNKGNFPGRFSGRQFSNSRSEMNVSTLELGDSALYLCASSLGGVTDTQYFGPGTRLTVL.

The chain has TRBV27 and TRBJ1-1, with a tentative D call TRBD1 (5 bases). Trimming left V 3 bases short and J 4 bases short, with 21 bases between. The CDR3 is made up of 17 amino acids. Germline V gives CDR1 MNHEY, CDR2 SMNVEV (reference sequence). CDR3 protein: CASSFIGGGPSSTEAFF. Here the CDR3 DNA reads TGTGCCAGCAGTTTTATCGGGGGAGGACCGAGTAGCACTGAAGCTTTCTTT.

The chain combines TRBV28 with TRBJ1-2; no clear D gene. V was pared by 10 bases and J by 2 bases, with 14 bases between. The CDR3 runs to 13 residues. Germline-derived CDR1 and CDR2 are MDHEN and SYDVKM. Here the CDR3 DNA reads TGTGCCACCTCCCCCCCAGCGAACTATGGCTACACCTTC. This gives the protein CATSPPANYGYTF.

V and J are TRBV28 and TRBJ2-7; possibly TRBD1 for D (5 bases). Looked up from germline, CDR1 is MDHEN and CDR2 is SYDVKM. Trimming removed 6 bases at V and 1 base at J, with 13 bases between. This CDR3 is 14 amino acids long. The CDR3 coding sequence is TGTGCCAGCAGCCCTCAGGGAAGGTCCTACGAGCAGTACTTC. As protein: CASSPQGRSYEQYF.

In regard to this clone: The sample has other DNA sequences that encode this CDR3 too. The CDR3, as DNA: TGTGCCAGCAGCAGCCCAGGCACAGATACGCAGTATTTT. Its protein is CASSSPGTDTQYF. The V and J genes are TRBV28 and TRBJ2-3; D is unresolved. Germline V gene lookup returns CDR1 MDHEN and CDR2 SYDVKM. The CDR3 extends over 13 amino acids. The germline V and J ends were trimmed by 6 bases and 1 base, with 8 bases remaining between them.

The CDR3 is CASSLEGEASWLYF. CDR3 nucleotides: TGTGCCAGCAGCTTAGAGGGAGAGGCTAGCTGGTTGTACTTC. V gene TRBV7-2 combines with J gene TRBJ2-5; perhaps TRBD2 as D (5 bases). The CDR3 has 14 residues. The V gene lost 1 base and the J gene lost 13 bases, with 19 bases spanning the gap. CDR1 is SGHTA, CDR2 FQGNSA, per germline.